This note documents a single TCR beta chain sequence. The antigen remains undetermined. This entry comes from a study of shared clonotypes between healthy human individuals. Splitting the CD4+ cells yielded a CD45RA+ naive subset and a CD45RA-negative memory subset. It was 150 to 200 ng DNA, about 30,000 T cell genomes, that sorted-subset replicate PCRs used. Repertoires were generated with immunoSEQ multiplex PCR, while TCRdb's copy carries only in-frame clones and drops some. The sample has 1,400,000 or so clones, around 98.5% seen once. Study results and caveats: Sequencing depth was predicted to influence how clonotypes are shared among donors. Large depth notwithstanding, sorted-subset sequencing proved incomplete by rarefaction.

Germline assignment: CDR1 MNHEY and CDR2 SMNVEV (reference sequence). The V and J ends lost 4 bases and 2 bases respectively, with 8 bases between them. The CDR3 is made up of 13 amino acids. The V and J genes are TRBV27 and TRBJ2-5; a possible D gene is TRBD1 (5 bases). Sequenced sample: naive CD4+ T cells sorted from blood. Subset reported: CD45RA+ positively selected. This TCR came from a young man in good health. The CDR3 loop is CASSWGRQETQYF. DNA for the CDR3: TGTGCCAGCAGTTGGGGCAGGCAAGAGACCCAGTACTTC.